Below, 18 T cell receptor beta chains from the same sample are listed, as sequenced in a study of shared clonotypes between healthy human individuals. Sequencing was performed with immunoSEQ multiplex PCR; in TCRdb, only in-frame clones are kept and a portion is missing. The sample lists approximately 2.5 million clones; over 85% were seen once. The sequenced sample was naive CD4+ T cells sorted from blood. As to subset: CD45RA+ positively selected. The receptor set was obtained from a man younger than 30 in good health.

The chain couples TRBV6-1 to TRBJ1-1; D is uncertain. CDR1 is MNHNS, CDR2 SASEGT, per germline. V was pared by 1 base and J by 7 bases, with 10 bases between. The length of the CDR3 is 13 residues. This CDR3 reads CASSEGVYSEAFF. The CDR3 nucleotides are TGTGCCAGCAGTGAAGGAGTTTACAGTGAAGCTTTCTTT.

V gene TRBV5-5 combines with J gene TRBJ2-3; TRBD2 matches at 13 bases. V dropped 0 bases and J dropped 3; count of bases not matched to a gene: 1. CDR3 length: 16 residues. Germline V gives CDR1 SGHKS, CDR2 YYEKEE (reference sequence). DNA for the CDR3: TGTGCCAGCAGCTTGGGGGGACTAGCGGGGACAGATACGCAGTATTTT. Its protein product is CASSLGGLAGTDTQYF.

About this clone itself: The sample has other DNA sequences that encode this CDR3 too. This rearrangement joins TRBV6-1 to TRBJ1-5; D unresolved. V was pared by 2 bases and J by 0 bases, with 8 bases between. CDR3 size: 15 residues. Germline loops: CDR1 MNHNS, CDR2 SASEGT. The CDR3: CASSEPRYSNQPQHF. The CDR3 nucleotides read TGTGCCAGCAGTGAACCCAGATATAGCAATCAGCCCCAGCATTTT.

The chain has TRBV15 and TRBJ2-1; D may correspond to TRBD1 or TRBD2 (6 bases each). This CDR3 has 16 residues. V lost 0 bases, J lost 3 bases, and 12 bases lay in between. Germline values: CDR1 LNHNV, CDR2 YYDKDF (reference sequence). The CDR3 sequence is CATSRDYGGLYNEQFF. The CDR3 DNA is TGTGCCACCAGCAGAGATTACGGGGGCCTCTACAATGAGCAGTTCTTC.

The chain couples TRBV27 to TRBJ2-5, with 13 bases that match TRBD2. The CDR3 covers 15 residues. Germline V gene lookup returns CDR1 MNHEY and CDR2 SMNVEV (reference sequence). J lost 6 bases, V lost 4 bases, and 5 bases had no gene match. This chain's CDR3 is CASSSLGTSGKTQYF. The CDR3 DNA reads TGTGCCAGCAGTTCCCTCGGGACTAGCGGGAAGACCCAGTACTTC.

This rearrangement joins TRBV9 to TRBJ1-6, with a possible D match to TRBD1 (5 bases). Germline CDR1 reads SGDLS; CDR2 reads YYNGEE. The CDR3 totals 15 residues. The ends were cut back, 4 bases at V and 9 bases at J, with 17 bases in the middle. The CDR3 loop is CASSPTVGTGSPLHF. The CDR3 DNA is TGTGCCAGCAGCCCGACAGTAGGGACGGGTTCACCCCTCCACTTT.

The chain joins TRBV7-9 to TRBJ1-5, with TRBD1 identical over 7 bases. The CDR3 covers 16 residues. CDR1 and CDR2 (germline): SEHNR, FQNEAQ (reference sequence). V gave up 4 bases and J gave up 4 bases; unmatched junction bases: 10. CDR3 bases: TGTGCCAGCAGCTCCCCGACAGGGTCTGTAAATCAGCCCCAGCATTTT. Its translation: CASSSPTGSVNQPQHF.

About this clone: This same CDR3 is encoded by further DNA sequences in the sample. The chain couples TRBV18 to TRBJ2-7, with D possibly being TRBD1 (6 bases). This CDR3 comprises 13 residues. Trimming pared 2 bases from V and 3 bases from J, leaving 8 bases between. Germline-derived CDR1 and CDR2 are KGHSH and LQKENI. The CDR3 bases are TGTGCCAGCTCACCAGGGACAAACTACGAGCAGTACTTC. Translating gives CASSPGTNYEQYF.

The CDR3 coding sequence is TGTGCCAGCAGTTCCTTGGGGGCCAGTAATTCACCCCTCCACTTT. Encoded protein: CASSSLGASNSPLHF. J is TRBJ1-6 and V is TRBV6-5, with D perhaps matching TRBD1 (6 bases). CDR3 length: 15 residues. Germline assignment: CDR1 MNHEY and CDR2 SVGAGI. Trimming removed 4 bases at V and 6 bases at J, with 13 bases between.

The chain employs TRBV9 and TRBJ2-1, with TRBD2 matching over 9 bases. Losses at the gene ends were 3 bases for V and 9 bases for J; bases not matched to a gene: 7. Germline V gene data show CDR1 as SGDLS and CDR2 as YYNGEE. The CDR3 runs to 14 residues. CDR3: CASSGAGGFSEQFF. CDR3 nucleotides: TGTGCCAGCAGCGGGGCGGGAGGGTTTAGTGAGCAGTTCTTC.

This clone is a singleton in its sample. V and J are TRBV6-6 and TRBJ2-7; 11 bases align to TRBD2. The CDR3 runs 13 residues. Trimming took 8 bases from V and 4 from J; bases not matched to a gene: 4. Germline CDR1 and CDR2: MNHNY and SVGAGI (reference sequence). DNA for the CDR3: TGTGCCAGCGAGGCTAGCGGGGGGTACGAGCAGTACTTC. Translating gives CASEASGGYEQYF.

This chain links TRBV5-1 with TRBJ2-2; no reliable D call. CDR3 size: 14 residues. The germline gives CDR1 SGHRS, CDR2 YFSETQ. V was pared by 5 bases and J by 4 bases, with 12 bases between. This CDR3 is CASSERTLTGELFF. As DNA, the CDR3 is TGCGCCAGCAGTGAAAGGACCCTCACCGGGGAGCTGTTTTTT.

This clone was counted only a few times. The chain carries TRBV4-1 and TRBJ1-1; D is unresolved. V was clipped by 2 bases and J by 1 base, with 5 bases between them. The CDR3 is made up of 13 amino acids. Germline V lookup: CDR1 MGHRA, CDR2 YSYEKL. In nucleotides, the CDR3 is TGCGCCAGCAGCCAATCAGGGAACACTGAAGCTTTCTTT. Amino acid sequence: CASSQSGNTEAFF.

A remark on this clone: An end of the junction does not agree with germline; a read error may underlie this. The chain joins TRBV4-3 to TRBJ1-2, with TRBD1 as a possible D gene (6 bases). Germline V CDR1 and CDR2: LGHNA, YSLEER. CDR3 length equals 14 residues. The CDR3 spells CASSQEGGTGIRHF. CDR3 bases: TGCGCCAGCAGCCAAGAGGGGGGAACAGGGATCCGTCATTTC.

V is TRBV6-4 and J is TRBJ2-7; no firm D call. The CDR3 covers 20 residues. Germline V gives CDR1 MRHNA, CDR2 SNTAGT. Trimming stripped 2 bases from V and 9 bases from J, with 35 bases between. CDR3 loop: CASSDICSRAVDLNIPRQYF. The CDR3 bases are TGTGCCAGCAGTGACATCTGCTCCCGAGCCGTGGACCTCAATATTCCACGGCAGTACTTC.

As for this clone: Other DNA sequences in the same sample also yield this CDR3. The rearrangement joins TRBV5-1 to TRBJ2-2; D gene unclear. Germline CDR1 is SGHRS and CDR2 is YFSETQ. CDR3 size: 15 residues. V was clipped by 0 bases and J by 0 bases, with 6 bases between them. CDR3 residues: CASSLVGSNTGELFF. The CDR3, as DNA: TGCGCCAGCAGCTTGGTCGGCTCGAACACCGGGGAGCTGTTTTTT. The full variable domain, with the rest looked up from reference TRBV5-1 and TRBJ2-2, is KAGVTQTPRYLIKTRGQQVTLSCSPISGHRSVSWYQQTPGQGLQFLFEYFSETQRNKGNFPGRFSGRQFSNSRSEMNVSTLELGDSALYLCASSLVGSNTGELFFGEGSRLTVL.

Only a few counts were recorded for this clone. The chain recombines TRBV10-3 with TRBJ1-1, with 10 positions matching TRBD1. V was clipped by 4 bases and J by 5 bases; unmatched bases: 4. The CDR3 runs to 14 residues. CDR1 is ENHRY, CDR2 SYGVKD, per germline. The CDR3 is CAISAGTGVTEAFF. CDR3 DNA sequence: TGTGCCATCAGTGCCGGGACAGGGGTGACTGAAGCTTTCTTT.

The chain employs TRBV6-4 and TRBJ1-3; D gene ambiguous. This CDR3 is 17 amino acids long. Trimming stripped 2 bases from V and 4 bases from J, with 18 bases between. Germline values: CDR1 MRHNA, CDR2 SNTAGT. For the CDR3, the DNA is TGTGCCAGCAGTGACCCCGATCAGGTGGACGGAGGAAACACCATATATTTT. Encoded protein: CASSDPDQVDGGNTIYF.